This T cell receptor (beta chain) was sequenced during a study of blood T cell repertoires in COVID-19. Study overall: COVID-19 samples, acute and convalescent, were from the United States, Italy and Spain. The analysed material was cDNA or gDNA that came from T cells, B-cell-depleted T cells, or PBMCs.

The count of this clone is one. In the authors' methods: It was from reference gene primer amplification that nucleated cell counts were estimated. Generated by immunoSEQ multiplex PCR, the TCRdb table keeps only in-frame clones and is missing some. V, J and clone size were drawn from that table, and D and trimming were deduced from the DNA. The top ten clones hold 9.5% to 13% of a sample with about 120,000 clones, 65% to 90% of them seen once. What was sequenced was peripheral blood. This TCR was recovered from a man aged 80 or over with acute or convalescent COVID-19.

CDR3 sequence (DNA): TGTGCCTGGAGTGTACCCAGGACAGGGAGGGGTAACTATGGCTACACCTTC. This translates into CAWSVPRTGRGNYGYTF. The chain links TRBV30 to TRBJ1-2, with 8 bases identical to TRBD1. The CDR3 totals 17 residues. Trimming at V came to 0 bases and at J to 1 base, leaving 10 bases not matched to a gene. Germline V gene data show CDR1 as GTSNPN and CDR2 as SVGIG (reference sequence).